This TCR beta chain came from a study of T cells in Graves' hyperthyroidism and ophthalmopathy. Turning to the study itself: Specimen type is peripheral blood, collected at initial diagnosis prior to any treatment.

Among the patients, aged 18 to 65, hyperthyroidism was newly diagnosed and had lasted under 2 months. Diagnoses were established using clinical symptoms, serum thyroxine and TRAb, thyroid ultrasound and orbital computed tomography. Study results and limitations: The model predicted ophthalmopathy a median roughly six months before onset.

Amplified regions were TCR beta CDR3 sequences from RNA transcripts. A set of HTBI primers served as the primers for a first-round RT-PCR of the TCR CDR3. Using its own MiXCR run on the multiplex PCR reads, TCRdb lists one record per CDR3 protein. Here the sample spans about 99,000 distinct CDR3 sequences, approximately 50% being singletons. Points on this clonotype: Antigen specificity is unknown. A read error may produce the germline difference seen at one junction end.

The clonotype originates from a man in his forties with Graves' hyperthyroidism. The material sequenced was blood.

The DNA of the CDR3 is TGTGCCAGTAGCTTGATTGTGGGACAGCGGCGACACTCCAACGAGGAGTACTTC. Protein product: CASSLIVGQRRHSNEEYF. The chain joins TRBV5-4 to TRBJ2-7; 7 bases map to TRBD1. Germline V gives CDR1 SGHNT, CDR2 YYREEE (reference sequence). CDR3 length equals 18 residues. Full variable domain (remainder filled in from reference TRBV5-4 and TRBJ2-7): ETGVTQSPTHLIKTRGQQVTLRCSSQSGHNTVSWYQQALGQGPQFIFQYYREEENGRGNFPPRFSGLQFPNYSSELNVNALELDDSALYLCASSLIVGQRRHSNEEYFGPGTRLTVT.